This TCR beta chain was profiled in a study of post-analysis software for immune sequencing data. Study observations and caveats: Five TRBV segments were more frequent in patients than controls; TRBV5-6, TRBV5-1 and TRBV20-1 belonged to this group.

Incorporated into the TCR beta cDNA libraries were unique molecular identifiers, which served to reduce PCR and sequencing biases. TCRdb called the PCR reads again in MiXCR, with one record for every CDR3 protein. The top ten clones hold 1.5% to 2% of a sample with hundreds of thousands of distinct CDR3 sequences, around 47% of them seen once. Deletions cut 4 bases from V and 0 bases from J, with 20 bases between. The length of the CDR3 is 18 residues. CDR1 and CDR2 from the germline V gene are ENHRY and SYGVKD. This clonotype has just a few counts. Antigen: not known. The chain recombines TRBV10-3 with TRBJ2-3; D remains ambiguous. The sequence came from a girl aged 10 to 17 with multiple sclerosis. Sequencing input: blood. The CDR3 region is CAISAAILPALSTDTQYF. In DNA form, the CDR3 reads TGTGCCATCAGTGCCGCTATCCTGCCAGCCCTTAGCACAGATACGCAGTATTTT.